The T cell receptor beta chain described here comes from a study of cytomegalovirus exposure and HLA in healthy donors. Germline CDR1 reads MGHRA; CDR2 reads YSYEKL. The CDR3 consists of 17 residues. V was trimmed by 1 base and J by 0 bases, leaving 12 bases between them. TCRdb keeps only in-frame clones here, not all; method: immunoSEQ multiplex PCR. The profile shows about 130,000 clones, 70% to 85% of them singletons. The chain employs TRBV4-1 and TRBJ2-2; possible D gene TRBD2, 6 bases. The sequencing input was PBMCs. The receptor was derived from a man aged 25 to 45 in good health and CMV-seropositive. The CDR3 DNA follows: TGCGCCAGCAGCCAAGCCACAGGACTATCGAACACCGGGGAGCTGTTTTTT. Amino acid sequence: CASSQATGLSNTGELFF.